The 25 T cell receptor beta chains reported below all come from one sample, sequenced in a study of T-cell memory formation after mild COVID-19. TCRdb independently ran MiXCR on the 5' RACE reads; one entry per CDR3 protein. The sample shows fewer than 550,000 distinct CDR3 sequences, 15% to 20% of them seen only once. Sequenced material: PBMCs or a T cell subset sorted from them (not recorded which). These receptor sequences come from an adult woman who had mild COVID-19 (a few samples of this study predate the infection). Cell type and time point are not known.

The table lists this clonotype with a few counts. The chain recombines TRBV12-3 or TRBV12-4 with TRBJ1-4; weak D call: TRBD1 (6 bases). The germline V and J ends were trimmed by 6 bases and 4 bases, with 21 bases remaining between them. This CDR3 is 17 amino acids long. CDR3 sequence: CASSTEVAGQFNEKLFF. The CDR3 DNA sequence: TGTGCCAGCAGCACGGAGGTTGCTGGACAGTTTAATGAAAAACTGTTTTTT.

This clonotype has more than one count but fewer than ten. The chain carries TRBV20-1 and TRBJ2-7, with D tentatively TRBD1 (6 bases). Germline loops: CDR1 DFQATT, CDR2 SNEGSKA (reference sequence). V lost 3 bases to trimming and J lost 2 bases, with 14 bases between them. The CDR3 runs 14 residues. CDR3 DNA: TGCAGTGCTAGCCCACTAGACAGGACCTACGAGCAGTACTTC. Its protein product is CSASPLDRTYEQYF.

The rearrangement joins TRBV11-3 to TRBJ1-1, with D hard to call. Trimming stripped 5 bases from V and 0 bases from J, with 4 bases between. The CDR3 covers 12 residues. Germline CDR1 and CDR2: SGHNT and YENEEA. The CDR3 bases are TGTGCCAGCAGCGTCATGAACACTGAAGCTTTCTTT. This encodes CASSVMNTEAFF.

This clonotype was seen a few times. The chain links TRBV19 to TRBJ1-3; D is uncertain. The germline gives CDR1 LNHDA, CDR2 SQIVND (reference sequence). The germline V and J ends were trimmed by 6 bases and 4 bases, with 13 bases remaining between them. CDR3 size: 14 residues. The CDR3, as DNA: TGTGCCAGTAGGGTGGACCCCTCCGGAAACACCATATATTTT. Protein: CASRVDPSGNTIYF.

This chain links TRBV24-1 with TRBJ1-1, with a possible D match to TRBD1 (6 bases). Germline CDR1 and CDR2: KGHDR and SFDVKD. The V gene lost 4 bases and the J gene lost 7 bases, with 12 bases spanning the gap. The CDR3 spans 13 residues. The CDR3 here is CATSDPGTIEAFF. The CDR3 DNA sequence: TGTGCCACCAGTGACCCCGGGACAATTGAAGCTTTCTTT.

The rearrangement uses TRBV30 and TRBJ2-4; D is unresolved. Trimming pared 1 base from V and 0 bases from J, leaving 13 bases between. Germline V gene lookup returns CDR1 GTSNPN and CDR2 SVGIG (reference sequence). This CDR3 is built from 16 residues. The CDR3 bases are TGTGCCTGGAGTGAAGTTGCGGCCCCAGCCAAAAACATTCAGTACTTC. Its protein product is CAWSEVAAPAKNIQYF.

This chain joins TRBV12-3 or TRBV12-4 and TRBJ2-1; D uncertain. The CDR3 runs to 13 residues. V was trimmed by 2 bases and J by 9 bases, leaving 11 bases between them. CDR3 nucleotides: TGTGCCAGCAGTTTATCGGAAGAGTCTGAGCAGTTCTTC. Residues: CASSLSEESEQFF.

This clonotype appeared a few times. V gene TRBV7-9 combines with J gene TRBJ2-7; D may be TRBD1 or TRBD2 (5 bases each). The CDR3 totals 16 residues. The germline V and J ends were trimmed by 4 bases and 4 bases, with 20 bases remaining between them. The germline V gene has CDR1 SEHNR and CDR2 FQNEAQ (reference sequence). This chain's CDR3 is CASSSGTLITAYEQYF. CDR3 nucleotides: TGTGCCAGCAGCTCGGGGACCCTAATAACGGCGTACGAGCAGTACTTC.

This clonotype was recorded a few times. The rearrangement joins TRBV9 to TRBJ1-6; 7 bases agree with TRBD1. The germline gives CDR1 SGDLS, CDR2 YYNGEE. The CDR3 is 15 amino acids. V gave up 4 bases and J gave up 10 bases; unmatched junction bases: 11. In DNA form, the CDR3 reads TGTGCCAGCAGCTCTAACACAGGGGTAGACTCACCCCTCCACTTT. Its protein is CASSSNTGVDSPLHF.

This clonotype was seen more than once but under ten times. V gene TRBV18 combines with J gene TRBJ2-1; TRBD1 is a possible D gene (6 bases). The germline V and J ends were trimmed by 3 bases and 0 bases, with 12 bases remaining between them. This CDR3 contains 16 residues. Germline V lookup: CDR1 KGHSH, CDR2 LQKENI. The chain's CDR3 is CASSPLGGGSYNEQFF. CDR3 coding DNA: TGTGCCAGCTCACCCTTAGGGGGTGGCTCCTACAATGAGCAGTTCTTC.

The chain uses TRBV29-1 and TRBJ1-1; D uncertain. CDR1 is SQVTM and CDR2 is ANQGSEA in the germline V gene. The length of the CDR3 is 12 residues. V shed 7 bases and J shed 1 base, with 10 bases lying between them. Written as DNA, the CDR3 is TGCAGCGCTCGGGAGCGGAACACTGAAGCTTTCTTT. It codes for CSARERNTEAFF.

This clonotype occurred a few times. CDR3 sequence (DNA): TGTGCCAGCAGCCGGGTGCCCGGGGAGCTGTTTTTT. Amino acids: CASSRVPGELFF. The chain links TRBV12-3 or TRBV12-4 to TRBJ2-2; unclear D gene. V shed 6 bases and J shed 6 bases, with 8 bases lying between them. The CDR3 has 12 amino acids.

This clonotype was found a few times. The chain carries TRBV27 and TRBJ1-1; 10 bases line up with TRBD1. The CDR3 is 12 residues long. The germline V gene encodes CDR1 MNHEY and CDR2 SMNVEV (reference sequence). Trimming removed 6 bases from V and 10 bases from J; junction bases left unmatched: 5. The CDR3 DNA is TGTGCCAGCAGACAGACAGGGGGCAGAGCTTTCTTT. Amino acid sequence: CASRQTGGRAFF.

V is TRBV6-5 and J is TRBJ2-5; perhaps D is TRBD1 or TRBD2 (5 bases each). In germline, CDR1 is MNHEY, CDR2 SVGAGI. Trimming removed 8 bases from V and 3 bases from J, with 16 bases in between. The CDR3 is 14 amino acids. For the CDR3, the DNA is TGTGCCAGCCGGGACCCGGCTCTGGAAGAGACCCAGTACTTC. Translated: CASRDPALEETQYF.

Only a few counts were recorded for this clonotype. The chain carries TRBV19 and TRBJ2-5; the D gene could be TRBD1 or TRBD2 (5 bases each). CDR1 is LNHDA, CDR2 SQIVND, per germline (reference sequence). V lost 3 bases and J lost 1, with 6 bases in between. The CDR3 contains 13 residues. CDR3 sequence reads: CASSIGTQETQYF. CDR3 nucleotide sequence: TGTGCCAGTAGTATTGGGACCCAAGAGACCCAGTACTTC.

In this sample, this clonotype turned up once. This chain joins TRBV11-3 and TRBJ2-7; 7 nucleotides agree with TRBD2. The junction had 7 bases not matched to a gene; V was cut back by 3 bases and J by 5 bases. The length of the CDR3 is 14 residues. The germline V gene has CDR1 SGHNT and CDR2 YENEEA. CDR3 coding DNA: TGTGCCAGCAGCTTGGGCGGGAGTATCAACGAGCAGTACTTC. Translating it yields CASSLGGSINEQYF. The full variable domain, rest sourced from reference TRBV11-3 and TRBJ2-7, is EAGVVQSPRYKIIEKKQPVAFWCNPISGHNTLYWYLQNLGQGPELLIRYENEEAVDDSQLPKDRFSAERLKGVDSTLKIQPAELGDSAVYLCASSLGGSINEQYFGPGTRLTVT.

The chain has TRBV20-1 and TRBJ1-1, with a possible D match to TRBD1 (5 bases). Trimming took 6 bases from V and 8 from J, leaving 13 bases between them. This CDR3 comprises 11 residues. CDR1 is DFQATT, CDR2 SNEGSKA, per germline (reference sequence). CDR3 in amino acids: CSAPSGAEAFF. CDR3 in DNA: TGCAGTGCCCCCTCCGGGGCCGAAGCTTTCTTT.

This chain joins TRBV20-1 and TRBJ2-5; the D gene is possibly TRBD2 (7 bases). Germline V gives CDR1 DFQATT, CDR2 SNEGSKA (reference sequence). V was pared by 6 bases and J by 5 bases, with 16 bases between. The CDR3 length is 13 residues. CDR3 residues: CSAMMGGRETQYF. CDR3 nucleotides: TGCAGTGCCATGATGGGGGGGCGGGAGACCCAGTACTTC.

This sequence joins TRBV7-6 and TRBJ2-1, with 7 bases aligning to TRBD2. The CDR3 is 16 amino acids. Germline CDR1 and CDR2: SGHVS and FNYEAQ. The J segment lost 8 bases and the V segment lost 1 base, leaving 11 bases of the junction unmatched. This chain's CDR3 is CASSLGGGPMQYEQFF. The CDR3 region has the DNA TGTGCCAGCAGCTTAGGGGGAGGGCCAATGCAATATGAGCAGTTCTTC. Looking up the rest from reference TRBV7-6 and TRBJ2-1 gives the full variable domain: GAGVSQSPRYKVTKRGQDVALRCDPISGHVSLYWYRQALGQGPEFLTYFNYEAQQDKSGLPNDRFSAERPEGSISTLTIQRTEQRDSAMYRCASSLGGGPMQYEQFFGPGTRLTVL.

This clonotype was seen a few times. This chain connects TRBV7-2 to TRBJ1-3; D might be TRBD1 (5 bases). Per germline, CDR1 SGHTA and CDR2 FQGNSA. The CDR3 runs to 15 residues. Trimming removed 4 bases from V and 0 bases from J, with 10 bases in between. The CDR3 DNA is TGTGCCAGCAGCTCGCAGGGCCACTCTGGAAACACCATATATTTT. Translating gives CASSSQGHSGNTIYF.

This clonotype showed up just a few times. The CDR3: CASTPYMTGELFF. CDR3 in DNA: TGTGCCAGCACCCCATATATGACCGGGGAGCTGTTTTTT. The V gene is TRBV12-3 or TRBV12-4, the J gene TRBJ2-2; D gene uncertain. The V end lost 7 bases, the J end lost 5 bases, and 11 bases lay between the germline ends. The CDR3 sequence is 13 residues long.

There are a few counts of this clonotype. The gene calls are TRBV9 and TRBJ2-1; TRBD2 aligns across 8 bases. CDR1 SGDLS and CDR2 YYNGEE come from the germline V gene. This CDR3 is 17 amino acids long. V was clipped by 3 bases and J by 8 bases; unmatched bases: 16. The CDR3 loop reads CASSAQGLGGITDEQFF. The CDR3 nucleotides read TGTGCCAGCAGCGCTCAGGGACTAGGTGGTATTACGGATGAGCAGTTCTTC.

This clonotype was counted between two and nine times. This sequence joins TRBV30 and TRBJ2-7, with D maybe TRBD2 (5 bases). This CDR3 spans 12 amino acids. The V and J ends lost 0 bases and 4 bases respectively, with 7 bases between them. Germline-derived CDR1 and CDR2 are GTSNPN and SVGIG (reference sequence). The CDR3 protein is CAWSVGGYEQYF. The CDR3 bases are TGTGCCTGGAGTGTAGGCGGGTACGAGCAGTACTTC.

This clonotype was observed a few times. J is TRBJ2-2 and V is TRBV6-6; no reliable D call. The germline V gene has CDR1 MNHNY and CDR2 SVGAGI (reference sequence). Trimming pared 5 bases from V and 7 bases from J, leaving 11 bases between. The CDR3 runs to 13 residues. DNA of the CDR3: TGTGCCAGCAGTCCCCGGTCGGACGGGGAGCTGTTTTTT. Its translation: CASSPRSDGELFF.

CDR3 protein: CASSPYHPWGNTEAFF. The CDR3 DNA reads TGTGCCAGTAGTCCCTATCACCCCTGGGGGAACACTGAAGCTTTCTTT. The V gene is TRBV19, the J gene TRBJ1-1; D gene uncertain. Germline values: CDR1 LNHDA, CDR2 SQIVND (reference sequence). Trimming shortened V by 5 bases and J by 1 base, and 17 bases separated the two germline ends. The CDR3 extends over 16 amino acids.